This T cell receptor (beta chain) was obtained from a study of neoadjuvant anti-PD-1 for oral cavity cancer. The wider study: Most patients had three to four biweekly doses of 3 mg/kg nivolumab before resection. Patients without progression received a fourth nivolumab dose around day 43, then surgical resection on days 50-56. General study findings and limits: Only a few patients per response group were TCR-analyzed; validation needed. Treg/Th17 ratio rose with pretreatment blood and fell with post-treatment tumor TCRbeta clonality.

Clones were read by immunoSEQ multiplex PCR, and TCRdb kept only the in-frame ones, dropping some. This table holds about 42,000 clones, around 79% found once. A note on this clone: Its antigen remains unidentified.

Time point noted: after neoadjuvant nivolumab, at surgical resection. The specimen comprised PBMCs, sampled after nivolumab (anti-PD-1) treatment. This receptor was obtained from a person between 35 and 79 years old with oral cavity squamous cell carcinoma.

The CDR3 here is CASSFSSVGETQYF. Here the CDR3 DNA reads TGTGCCAGCAGTTTCTCCTCAGTAGGAGAGACCCAGTACTTC. The chain joins TRBV13 to TRBJ2-5; unclear D gene. The germline V gene has CDR1 PRHDT and CDR2 FYEKMQ (reference sequence). Deletions cut 6 bases from V and 4 bases from J, with 15 bases between. The CDR3 has 14 residues.